This TCR beta chain was identified in a study of T cell responses to AZD1222 COVID-19 vaccine. Findings and caveats of the study: White British people made up most donors, females outnumbered males, and clonal diversity was possibly underestimated.

Of note for this clone: As yet, its antigen is unknown.

Libraries were prepared by immunoSEQ multiplex PCR; TCRdb keeps only in-frame clonotypes and omits some of them. The table includes approximately 91,000 clones, roughly 90% detected once. Per the germline V gene, CDR1 is WNHNN and CDR2 is SYGVQD (reference sequence). The V end lost 4 bases, the J end lost 2 bases, and 9 bases lay between the germline ends. The CDR3 runs 14 residues. The source is an adult in good health. The source was peripheral blood, collected on day 0 of AZD1222 vaccination. The gene calls are TRBV10-1 and TRBJ1-5, with D hard to call. The CDR3, as DNA: TGCGCCAGCAGTGGGTCCCGGGGCAATCAGCCCCAGCATTTT. It codes for CASSGSRGNQPQHF.